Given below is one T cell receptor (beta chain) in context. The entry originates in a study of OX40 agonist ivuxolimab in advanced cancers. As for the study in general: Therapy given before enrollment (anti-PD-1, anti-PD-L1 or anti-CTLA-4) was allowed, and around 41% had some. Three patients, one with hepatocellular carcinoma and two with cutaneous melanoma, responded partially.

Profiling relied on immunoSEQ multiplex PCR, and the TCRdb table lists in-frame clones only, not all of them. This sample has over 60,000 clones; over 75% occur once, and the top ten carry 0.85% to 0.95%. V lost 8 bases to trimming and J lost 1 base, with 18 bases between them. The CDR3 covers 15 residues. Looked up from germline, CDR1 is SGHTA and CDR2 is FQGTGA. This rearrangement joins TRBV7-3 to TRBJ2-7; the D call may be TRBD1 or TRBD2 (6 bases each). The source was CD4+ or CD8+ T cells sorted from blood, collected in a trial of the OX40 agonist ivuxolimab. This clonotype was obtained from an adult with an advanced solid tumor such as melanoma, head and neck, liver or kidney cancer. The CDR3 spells CASRETGTHSYEQYF. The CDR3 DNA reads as TGTGCCAGCCGGGAGACCGGGACACATTCCTACGAGCAGTACTTC.